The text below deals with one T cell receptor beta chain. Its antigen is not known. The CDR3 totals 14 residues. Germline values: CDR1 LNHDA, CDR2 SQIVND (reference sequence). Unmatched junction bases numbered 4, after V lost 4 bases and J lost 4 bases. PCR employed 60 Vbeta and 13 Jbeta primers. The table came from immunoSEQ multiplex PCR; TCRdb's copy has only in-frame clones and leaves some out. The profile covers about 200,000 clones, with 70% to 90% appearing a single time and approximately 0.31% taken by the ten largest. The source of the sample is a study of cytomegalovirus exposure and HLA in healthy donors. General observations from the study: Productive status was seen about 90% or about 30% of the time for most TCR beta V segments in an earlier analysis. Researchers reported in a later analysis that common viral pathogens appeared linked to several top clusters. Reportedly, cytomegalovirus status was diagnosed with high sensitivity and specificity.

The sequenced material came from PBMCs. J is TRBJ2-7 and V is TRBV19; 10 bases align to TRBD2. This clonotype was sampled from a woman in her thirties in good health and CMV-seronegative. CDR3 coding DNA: TGTGCCAGTAGTACTAGCGGGAGCAGGTACGAGCAGTACTTC. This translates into CASSTSGSRYEQYF.